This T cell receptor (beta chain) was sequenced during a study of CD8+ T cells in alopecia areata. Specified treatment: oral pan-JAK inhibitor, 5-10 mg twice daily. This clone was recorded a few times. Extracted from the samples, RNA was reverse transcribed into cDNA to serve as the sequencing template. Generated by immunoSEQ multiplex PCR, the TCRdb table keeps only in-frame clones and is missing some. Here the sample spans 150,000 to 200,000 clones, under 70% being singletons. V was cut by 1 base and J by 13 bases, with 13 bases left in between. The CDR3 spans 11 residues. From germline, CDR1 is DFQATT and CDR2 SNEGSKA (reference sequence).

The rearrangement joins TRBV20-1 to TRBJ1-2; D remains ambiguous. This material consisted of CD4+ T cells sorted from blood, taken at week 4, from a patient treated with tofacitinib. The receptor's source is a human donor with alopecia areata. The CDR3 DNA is TGCAGTGCTAGAGCGGGTATGAGCGGCACCTTC. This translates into CSARAGMSGTF.